This T cell receptor (beta chain) was observed in a study of blood T cell repertoires in COVID-19. Study-level background: Italy, Spain and the United States were the sources of the convalescent and acute COVID-19 samples. PBMCs, B-cell-depleted T cells, or T cells were the source of the cDNA or gDNA that made up the material.

A single count supports this clone. In the original workflow: Reference gene primer amplification in the assay estimated nucleated cell counts. The table came from immunoSEQ multiplex PCR; TCRdb's copy has only in-frame clones and leaves some out. V and J calls and clone size are given by that table; D and trimming were obtained from the DNA. The sample contains about 89,000 clones, about 91% of which appear only once. The clonotype was recovered from a man in his fifties or sixties with acute or convalescent COVID-19. Material for sequencing was peripheral blood.

The CDR3 nucleotides are TGTGCCAGCAGTTTATGGGACAGGGGGTTCCAAGCTAGCAATCAGCCCCAGCATTTT. Translated: CASSLWDRGFQASNQPQHF. The chain couples TRBV27 to TRBJ1-5; 11 bases line up with TRBD1. Germline V CDR1 and CDR2: MNHEY, SMNVEV (reference sequence). The CDR3 loop spans 19 amino acids. V gave up 1 base and J gave up 0 bases; unmatched junction bases: 8.